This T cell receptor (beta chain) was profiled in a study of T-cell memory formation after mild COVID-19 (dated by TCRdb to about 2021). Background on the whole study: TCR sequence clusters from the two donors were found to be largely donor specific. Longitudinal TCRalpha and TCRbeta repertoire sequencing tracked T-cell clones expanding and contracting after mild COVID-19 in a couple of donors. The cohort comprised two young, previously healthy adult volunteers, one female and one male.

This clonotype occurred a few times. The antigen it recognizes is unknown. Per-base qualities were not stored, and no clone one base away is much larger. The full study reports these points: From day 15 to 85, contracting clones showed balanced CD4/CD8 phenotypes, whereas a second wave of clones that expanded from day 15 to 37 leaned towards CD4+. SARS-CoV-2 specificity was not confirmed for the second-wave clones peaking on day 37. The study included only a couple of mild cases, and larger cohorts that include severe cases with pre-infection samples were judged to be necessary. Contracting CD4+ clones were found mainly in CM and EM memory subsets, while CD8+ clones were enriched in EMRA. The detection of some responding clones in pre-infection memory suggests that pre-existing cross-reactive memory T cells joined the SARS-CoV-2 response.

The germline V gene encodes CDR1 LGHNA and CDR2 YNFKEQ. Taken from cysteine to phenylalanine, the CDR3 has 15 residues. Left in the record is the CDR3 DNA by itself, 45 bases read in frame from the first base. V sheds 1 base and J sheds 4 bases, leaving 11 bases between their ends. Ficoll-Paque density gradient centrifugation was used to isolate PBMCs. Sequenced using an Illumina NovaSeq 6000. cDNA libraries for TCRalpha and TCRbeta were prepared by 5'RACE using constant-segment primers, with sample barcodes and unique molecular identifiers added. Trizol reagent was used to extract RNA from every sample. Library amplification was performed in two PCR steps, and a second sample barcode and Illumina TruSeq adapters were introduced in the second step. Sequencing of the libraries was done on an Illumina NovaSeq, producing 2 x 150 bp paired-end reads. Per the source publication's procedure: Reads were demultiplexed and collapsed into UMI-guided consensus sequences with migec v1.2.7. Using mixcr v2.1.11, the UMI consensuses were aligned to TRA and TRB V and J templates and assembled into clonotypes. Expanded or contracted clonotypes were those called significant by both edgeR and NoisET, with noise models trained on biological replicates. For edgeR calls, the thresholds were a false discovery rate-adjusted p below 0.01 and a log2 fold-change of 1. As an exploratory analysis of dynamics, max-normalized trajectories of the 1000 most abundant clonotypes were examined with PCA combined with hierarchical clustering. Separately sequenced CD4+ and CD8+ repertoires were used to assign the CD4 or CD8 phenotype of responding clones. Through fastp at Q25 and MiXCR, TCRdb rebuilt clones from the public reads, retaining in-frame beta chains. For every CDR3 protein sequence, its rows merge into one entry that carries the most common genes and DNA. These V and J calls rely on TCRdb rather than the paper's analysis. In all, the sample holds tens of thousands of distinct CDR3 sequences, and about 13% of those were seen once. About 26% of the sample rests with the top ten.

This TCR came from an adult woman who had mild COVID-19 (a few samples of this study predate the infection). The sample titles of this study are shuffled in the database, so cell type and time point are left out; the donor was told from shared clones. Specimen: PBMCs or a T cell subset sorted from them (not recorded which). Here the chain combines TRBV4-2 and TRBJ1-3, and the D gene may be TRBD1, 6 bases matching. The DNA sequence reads TGTGCCAGCAGCCAAGGGGACATCTACGGAAACACCATATATTTT. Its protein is CASSQGDIYGNTIYF.